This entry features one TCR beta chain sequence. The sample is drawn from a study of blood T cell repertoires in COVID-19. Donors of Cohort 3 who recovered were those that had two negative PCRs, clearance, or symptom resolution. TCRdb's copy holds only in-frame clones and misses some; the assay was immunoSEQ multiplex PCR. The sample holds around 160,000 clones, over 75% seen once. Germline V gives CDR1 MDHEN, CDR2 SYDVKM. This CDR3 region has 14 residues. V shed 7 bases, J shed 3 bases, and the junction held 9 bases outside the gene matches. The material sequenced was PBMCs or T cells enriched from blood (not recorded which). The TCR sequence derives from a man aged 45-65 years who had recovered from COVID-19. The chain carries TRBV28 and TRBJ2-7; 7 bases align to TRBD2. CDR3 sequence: CASTPPSGGYEQYF. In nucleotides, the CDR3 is TGTGCCAGCACCCCTCCTAGCGGAGGCTACGAGCAGTACTTC. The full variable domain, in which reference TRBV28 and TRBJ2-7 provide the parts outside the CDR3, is DVKVTQSSRYLVKRTGEKVFLECVQDMDHENMFWYRQDPGLGLRLIYFSYDVKMKEKGDIPEGYSVSREKKERFSLILESASTNQTSMYLCASTPPSGGYEQYFGPGTRLTVT.